This T cell receptor (beta chain) was profiled in a study of blood T cell repertoires in COVID-19. Study at large: Acute and convalescent COVID-19 specimens originated in the United States, Italy and Spain.

Germline assignment: CDR1 PRHDT and CDR2 FYEKMQ (reference sequence). The CDR3 loop spans 14 amino acids. Trimming removed 10 bases from V and 0 bases from J, with 14 bases in between. In the original processing: For nucleated cells, counts were estimated from reference gene primer amplification. Only in-frame clones appear in the TCRdb table, and some are missing; sequencing was by immunoSEQ multiplex PCR. That table supplies the V and J calls and clone size; D and trimming were determined from the DNA. Among 400,000 to 500,000 clones, nearly 90% were seen once, and the ten largest hold approximately 1.3%. Cohorts were assigned according to the clinical history that participants reported. A COVID-19 case was met by exposed participants within 2 weeks before study entry.

V and J are TRBV13 and TRBJ2-3; D gene unclear. This clonotype was obtained from a woman between 18 and 30 years old who had been exposed to COVID-19. The sequenced sample was PBMCs or T cells enriched from blood (not recorded which). The CDR3 DNA sequence: TGTGCCACCCTGAGACTTAGCAGCACAGATACGCAGTATTTT. It encodes CATLRLSSTDTQYF.